One sample yielded the 12 T cell receptor beta chains listed below, sequenced in a study of regulatory T cells in long-lasting Graves disease (dated by TCRdb to the early 2020s). The protocol used for the library was multiplex PCR. These reads were obtained on an Illumina HiSeq 4000. To build TCR beta libraries, CDR3 regions were amplified by Arm-PCR using iRepertoire HTBI primers. The public sequencing data were trimmed at Q25 with fastp and processed into clonotypes with MiXCR by TCRdb, which kept only in-frame beta chains. Each CDR3 protein gets just one entry, which takes the most common genes and DNA from the rows behind it. The sample table lists 400,000 to 500,000 distinct CDR3 sequences, roughly 17% of them with a count of one. The ten largest clones take up approximately 11% of the sample. The sample's time point label, in plain terms: newly diagnosed GD, antithyroid drugs for less than 3 months. For both TCR sequencing and RNA sequencing, RNA was extracted from PBMCs in TRIzol.

The same data also contributed to another study, on T cells in Graves' hyperthyroidism and ophthalmopathy.

Sample: peripheral blood mononuclear cells (PBMCs), taken at new diagnosis, from a patient treated with antithyroid drugs. The source is a woman in her twenties or thirties with Graves disease. Donor details come from another sample of the same person, matched by shared clones.

For this clonotype: This clone may be a read error of a much larger clone one base away. The gene calls are TRBV15 and TRBJ2-6, with 12 bases that match TRBD2. Germline CDR1 LNHNV, CDR2 YYDKDF (reference sequence). This CDR3 has 17 amino acids. CDR3 DNA: TGTGCCACCAGTGGACTAGCGGGAATAGGTGGGGCCAACGTCCCGACTTTC. Its protein is CATSGLAGIGGANVPTF.

This clonotype showed up many times. This chain joins TRBV11-2 and TRBJ2-3; no clear D. V lost 1 base, J lost 5 bases, and 7 bases lay in between. CDR3 size: 13 residues. CDR1 SGHAT and CDR2 FQNNGV come from the germline V gene. The CDR3 spells CASSLGWEDTQYF. DNA for the CDR3: TGTGCCAGCAGCTTAGGGTGGGAAGATACGCAGTATTTT.

This rearrangement joins TRBV6-4 to TRBJ2-5; D is possibly TRBD2 (6 bases). V was pared by 7 bases and J by 2 bases, with 14 bases between. The CDR3 runs to 14 residues. CDR1 and CDR2 from the germline V gene are MRHNA and SNTAGT. As DNA, the CDR3 is TGTGCCAGCAATCGTATCGCGGGACAAGAGACCCAGTACTTC. Its translation: CASNRIAGQETQYF.

This clonotype was counted ten times or more. This chain links TRBV28 with TRBJ2-2; D may be TRBD2 (6 bases). The CDR3 spans 16 residues. Trimming cost V 6 bases and J 0 bases, with 14 bases left between them. Germline-derived CDR1 and CDR2 are MDHEN and SYDVKM. This CDR3 reads CASSPGVDSNTGELFF. CDR3 nucleotides: TGTGCCAGCAGCCCGGGGGTGGACTCGAACACCGGGGAGCTGTTTTTT.

This clonotype was seen a few times. The gene calls are TRBV15 and TRBJ1-1; no firm D call. This CDR3 has 12 amino acids. Trimming stripped 8 bases from V and 1 base from J, with 8 bases between. Germline values: CDR1 LNHNV, CDR2 YYDKDF (reference sequence). CDR3 DNA: TGTGCCACCTCCCTAAAGAACACTGAAGCTTTCTTT. It specifies CATSLKNTEAFF.

This clonotype was detected many times. Germline and junction disagree at one end, which may indicate a read error. This rearrangement joins TRBV7-9 to TRBJ1-2; D gene unclear. In germline, CDR1 is SEHNR, CDR2 FQNEAQ (reference sequence). The CDR3 totals 12 residues. The chain's CDR3 is CASSLGGHGDAF. The CDR3 DNA sequence: TGTGCCAGCAGCTTAGGGGGTCACGGCGATGCCTTC.

This clonotype has a count of ten or more. The chain recombines TRBV20-1 with TRBJ2-7, with no clear D. The germline CDR1 and CDR2 sequences are DFQATT and SNEGSKA (reference sequence). CDR3 length: 12 residues. V lost 3 bases and J 3 bases, leaving 9 bases between the germline ends. Here the CDR3 DNA reads TGCAGTGCTAGCCAATCGTACTACGAGCAGTACTTC. Encoded protein: CSASQSYYEQYF.

This clonotype has at least ten counts. The V and J genes are TRBV28 and TRBJ2-3; possible D gene TRBD1, 5 bases. The CDR3 extends over 13 amino acids. CDR1 and CDR2 from the germline V gene are MDHEN and SYDVKM. With 4 bases removed from V and 3 bases from J, the gap between germline ends came to 8 bases. The CDR3 reads CASSSDSTDTQYF. The CDR3 region has the DNA TGTGCCAGCAGTTCCGACAGTACAGATACGCAGTATTTT.

In this sample, this clonotype turned up many times. This chain joins TRBV13 and TRBJ1-2; 12 bases line up with TRBD1. V was pared by 8 bases and J by 4 bases, with 8 bases of the junction left unmatched. CDR1 and CDR2 from the germline V gene are PRHDT and FYEKMQ (reference sequence). The CDR3 runs 15 residues. The CDR3 here is CASRGQGAGTYGYTF. The CDR3 DNA is TGTGCCAGCCGGGGACAGGGGGCCGGGACCTATGGCTACACCTTC. Supplemented by reference TRBV13 and TRBJ1-2, the full variable domain reads AAGVIQSPRHLIKEKRETATLKCYPIPRHDTVYWYQQGPGQDPQFLISFYEKMQSDKGSIPDRFSAQQFSDYHSELNMSSLELGDSALYFCASRGQGAGTYGYTFGSGTRLTVV.

This clonotype has only a few counts. Relative to the germline gene, one junction end is altered; a read error may explain this. V and J are TRBV25-1 and TRBJ2-5; D is undetermined. The CDR3 runs to 18 residues. Germline V gives CDR1 MGHDK, CDR2 SYGVNS. The CDR3 sequence: CTSSDFFLGERPQETQYF. DNA of the CDR3: TGTACCAGCAGTGATTTCTTCCTTGGCGAACGACCACAAGAGACCCAGTACTTC.

The chain links TRBV7-3 to TRBJ1-1; 8 bases are shared with TRBD1. The V gene's germline CDR1 is SGHTA and CDR2 FQGTGA. The CDR3 spans 16 residues. Trimming took 4 bases from V and 3 from J; bases not matched to a gene: 10. CDR3 loop: CASSSTPDRGDTEAFF. The CDR3 region has the DNA TGTGCCAGCAGCTCAACCCCCGACAGGGGAGACACTGAAGCTTTCTTT.

This clonotype came up many times. CDR3 nucleotides: TGTGCCAGCGCGATCACCGGGACTTTCACAGATACGCAGTATTTT. Translating gives CASAITGTFTDTQYF. The V gene is TRBV7-9, the J gene TRBJ2-3; D is perhaps TRBD2 (6 bases). V gave up 8 bases and J gave up 2 bases, with 17 bases separating them. The germline CDR1 and CDR2 sequences are SEHNR and FQNEAQ (reference sequence). CDR3 length: 15 residues. The full variable domain, its missing parts supplied by reference TRBV7-9 and TRBJ2-3, is DTGVSQNPRHKITKRGQNVTFRCDPISEHNRLYWYRQTLGQGPEFLTYFQNEAQLEKSRLLSDRFSAERPKGSFSTLEIQRTEQGDSAMYLCASAITGTFTDTQYFGPGTRLTVL.